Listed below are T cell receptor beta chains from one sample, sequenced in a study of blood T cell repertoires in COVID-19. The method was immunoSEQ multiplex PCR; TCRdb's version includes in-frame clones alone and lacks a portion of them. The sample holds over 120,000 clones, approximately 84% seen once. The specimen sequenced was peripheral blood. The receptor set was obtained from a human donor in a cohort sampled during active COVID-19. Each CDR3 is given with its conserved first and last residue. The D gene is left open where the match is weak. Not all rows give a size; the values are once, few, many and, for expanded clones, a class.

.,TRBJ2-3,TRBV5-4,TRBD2,TGTGCCAGCAGCTTGGGCCTTAGGACTAGCGGGACCACAAGTGCAGATACGCAGTATTTT,CASSLGLRTSGTTSADTQYF
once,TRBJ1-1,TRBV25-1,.,TGTGCCAGCAGTGCCCAGGGGCGCGGAGCTTTCTTT,CASSAQGRGAFF
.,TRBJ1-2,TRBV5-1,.,TGCGCCAGCAGGCCCGGACAGCTAATCATCTATGGCTACACCTTC,CASRPGQLIIYGYTF
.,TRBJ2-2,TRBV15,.,TGTGCCACCAGCAGGCCCGGAGTGCCCGGGGAGCTGTTTTTT,CATSRPGVPGELFF
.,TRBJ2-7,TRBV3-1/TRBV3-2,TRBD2,TGTGCCAGCAGTGGCTGGGGGGGGAGGAACGAGCAGTACTTC,CASSGWGGRNEQYF
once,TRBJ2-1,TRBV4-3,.,TGCGCCAGCAGCCAGGCACGAGGGGGAAACAGGGTTAATGAGCAGTTCTTC,CASSQARGGNRVNEQFF
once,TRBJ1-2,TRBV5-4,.,TGTGCCAGCAGCTCTCCTAGGCAGCTCTATGGCTACACCTTC,CASSSPRQLYGYTF
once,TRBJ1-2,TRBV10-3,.,TGTGCCATCAGTGAGACCGACAGAGTAGGTCGCGGTTCTTATGGCTACACCTTC,CAISETDRVGRGSYGYTF
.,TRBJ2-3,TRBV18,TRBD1,TGTGCCAGCTCACCCAAGGACAGGCAATCAGATACGCAGTATTTT,CASSPKDRQSDTQYF
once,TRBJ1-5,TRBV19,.,TGTGCCAGTAGTATATATCGGAGCGGCAATCAGCCCCAGCATTTT,CASSIYRSGNQPQHF
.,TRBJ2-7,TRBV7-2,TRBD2,TGTGCCAGCAGCGGTACTAGCGGCTCCTACGAGCAGTACTTC,CASSGTSGSYEQYF
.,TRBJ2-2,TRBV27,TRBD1,TGTGCCAGCAGCGGACAGGCCTCGAACACCGGGGAGCTGTTTTTT,CASSGQASNTGELFF
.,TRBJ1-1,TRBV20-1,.,TGCAGTGCTAGATGGAGGGGTGAAGCTTTCTTT,CSARWRGEAFF
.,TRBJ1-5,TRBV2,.,TGTGCCAGCCTCCGGGACACTAGCAATCAGCCCCAGCATTTT,CASLRDTSNQPQHF
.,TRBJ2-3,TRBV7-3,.,TGTGCCAGCAGCTTACGTTTAGTATCCCCAGATACGCAGTATTTT,CASSLRLVSPDTQYF
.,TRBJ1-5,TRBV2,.,TGTGCCAGCACTCTCGCAGGGCCCAATCAGCCCCAGCATTTT,CASTLAGPNQPQHF
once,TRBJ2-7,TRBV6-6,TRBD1,TGTGCCACCTCGAACAGGGGGTCCTACGAGCAGTACTTC,CATSNRGSYEQYF
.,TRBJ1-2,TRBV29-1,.,TGCAGCGTTGCCCCCAGGACAGCCCCGTATGGCTACACCTTC,CSVAPRTAPYGYTF
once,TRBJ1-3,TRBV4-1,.,TGCGCCAGCAGCCAAGATTCGACAGGCCTTAGCAACACCATATATTTT,CASSQDSTGLSNTIYF